The clone carrying this T cell receptor (beta chain) turned up a few times. This sample was taken from a study of beta chain features in type 1 diabetes. Study-level background: Cell yields, gender and age were similar in healthy donors and patients.

The study reverse transcribed the entire isolated RNA, so it sequenced expressed TCRB transcripts. The read count averaged roughly 3.5 million across naive, central memory and regulatory T cell samples. TCRdb's copy holds only in-frame clones and misses some; the assay was immunoSEQ multiplex PCR. The data show around 250,000 clones, 27% seen once. V lost 1 base, J lost 2 bases, and 9 bases lay in between. The CDR3 spans 14 residues. Looked up from germline, CDR1 is SGHNT and CDR2 is YYREEE (reference sequence). V gene TRBV5-4 combines with J gene TRBJ1-1; D not certain. The receptor's source is a man younger than 40 in good health. Sequenced sample: central memory CD4+ T cells from blood. The CDR3 region has the DNA TGTGCCAGCAGCTTGCACGGGGTAAACACTGAAGCTTTCTTT. It specifies CASSLHGVNTEAFF. Variable domain in full (rest from reference TRBV5-4 and TRBJ1-1): ETGVTQSPTHLIKTRGQQVTLRCSSQSGHNTVSWYQQALGQGPQFIFQYYREEENGRGNFPPRFSGLQFPNYSSELNVNALELDDSALYLCASSLHGVNTEAFFGQGTRLTVV.